This TCR beta chain derives from a study of a mutant IDH1 vaccine in newly diagnosed glioma. As regards this clone: Its antigen is not known.

The repertoire was sequenced with immunoSEQ multiplex PCR; TCRdb's copy has only in-frame clones and lacks some. The sample carries 30,000 to 40,000 clones, roughly 78% recorded once. The time point: week 35, safety follow-up. Each dose of the vaccine consisted of 300 ug of mutant IDH1 20-mer peptide, with topical imiquimod. Source: PBMCs, taken from a glioma patient whose treatment included an IDH1 peptide vaccine. The sequence came from a man aged 35 to 55 with glioma. Some clones in this sample may be carry-over from other donors' samples.

The CDR3 sequence is CASSLAGGTDTQYF. For the CDR3, the DNA is TGTGCCAGCAGCTTGGCGGGGGGGACAGATACGCAGTATTTT. V gene TRBV5-5 combines with J gene TRBJ2-3; 8 bases line up with TRBD2. V shed 0 bases and J 3 bases; nucleotides not matched to a gene: 0. This CDR3 comprises 14 residues. Per germline, CDR1 SGHKS and CDR2 YYEKEE (reference sequence).